The following is a T cell receptor beta chain sequence with its context. V gave up 3 bases and J gave up 8 bases, with 11 bases separating them. CDR3 length: 14 residues. Germline V lookup: CDR1 KGHSH, CDR2 LQKENI. These data belong to a study of blood T cell repertoires in COVID-19. Recruits, aged roughly 18 to 90 years, lived in about two dozen US areas. Per the study methods: Reference gene primer amplification in the assay estimated nucleated cell counts. Generated by immunoSEQ multiplex PCR, the TCRdb table keeps only in-frame clones and is missing some. V and J calls and clone size are given by that table; D and trimming were obtained from the DNA. This sample has roughly 250,000 clones, with under 90% found just once.

The rearrangement links TRBV18 to TRBJ1-6, with D possibly being TRBD1 (5 bases). The TCR comes from a woman aged 40-49 years who had been exposed to COVID-19. The sequenced material came from PBMCs or T cells enriched from blood (not recorded which). The CDR3 reads CASSPQSGDSPLHF. Written as DNA, the CDR3 is TGTGCCAGCTCACCCCAGTCGGGGGATTCACCCCTCCACTTT.